The clone carrying this T cell receptor (beta chain) was seen a single time. Its specificity is not known. This entry comes from a study of beta chain features in type 1 diabetes. Overall study context: In all, around 100,000,000 sorted cells from all samples were analyzed.

Notes on the study in general: The study found that naive, central memory and Treg TCRB repertoires appeared more similar in patients than in healthy donors. Among patients with Type 1 diabetes, TCRB CDR3s were moderately but significantly shorter in every one of the four CD4+ subsets. Shorter templates might be favored by PCR, equally in patients and controls.

CDR1 SNHLY and CDR2 FYNNEI come from the germline V gene. CDR3 length: 13 amino acids. V was trimmed by 7 bases and J by 5 bases, leaving 13 bases between them. Reverse transcription of all isolated RNA meant that expressed TCRB transcripts were sequenced. The repertoire was sequenced with immunoSEQ multiplex PCR; TCRdb's copy has only in-frame clones and lacks some. The repertoire consists of a few hundred thousand clones, with approximately 13% occurring once and the leading ten covering 0.019%. Sorted populations all exceeded 95% purity. What was sequenced was naive CD4+ T cells from blood. The V and J genes are TRBV2 and TRBJ2-3; D possibly corresponds to TRBD1 (6 bases). This receptor was obtained from a man younger than 45 with type 1 diabetes. The DNA of the CDR3 is TGTGCCAGCAACAGGGAAAGGGAAGATACGCAGTATTTT. This codes for CASNREREDTQYF.